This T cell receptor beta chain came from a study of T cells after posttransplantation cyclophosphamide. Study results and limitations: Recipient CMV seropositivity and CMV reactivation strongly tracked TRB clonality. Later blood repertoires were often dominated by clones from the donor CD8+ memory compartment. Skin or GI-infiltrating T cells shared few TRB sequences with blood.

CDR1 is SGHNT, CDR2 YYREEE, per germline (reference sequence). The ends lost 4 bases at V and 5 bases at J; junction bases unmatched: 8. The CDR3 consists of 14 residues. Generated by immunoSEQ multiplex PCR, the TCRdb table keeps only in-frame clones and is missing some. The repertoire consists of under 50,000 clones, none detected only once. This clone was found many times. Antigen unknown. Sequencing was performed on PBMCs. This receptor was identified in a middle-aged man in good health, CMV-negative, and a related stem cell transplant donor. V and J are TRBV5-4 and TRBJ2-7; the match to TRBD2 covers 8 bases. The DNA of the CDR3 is TGTGCCAGCAGCCGTCAAGCGGGAGCCGACGAGCAGTACTTC. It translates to CASSRQAGADEQYF.